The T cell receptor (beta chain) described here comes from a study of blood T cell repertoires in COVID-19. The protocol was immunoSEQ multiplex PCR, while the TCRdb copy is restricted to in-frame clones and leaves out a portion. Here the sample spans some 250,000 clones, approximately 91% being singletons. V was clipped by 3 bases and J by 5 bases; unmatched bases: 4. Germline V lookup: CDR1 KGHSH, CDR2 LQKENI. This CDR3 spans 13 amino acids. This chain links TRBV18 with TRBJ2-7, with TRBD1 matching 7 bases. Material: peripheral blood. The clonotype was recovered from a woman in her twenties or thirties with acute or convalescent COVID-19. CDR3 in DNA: TGTGCCAGCTCACCGAGCCAGGGGGACGAGCAGTACTTC. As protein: CASSPSQGDEQYF.